Detailed here is one TCR beta chain. This clonotype was picked up a small number of times. The antigen this receptor binds is unknown. There are no base qualities to consult, and no much larger clone falls within one base. Sequencer: Illumina NovaSeq 6000. cDNA libraries for TCRalpha and TCRbeta were prepared by 5'RACE using constant-segment primers, with sample barcodes and unique molecular identifiers added. RNA was extracted from every sample with Trizol reagent. The libraries were amplified in two PCR steps, and the second step added a second sample barcode and Illumina TruSeq adapters. The libraries were sequenced on an Illumina NovaSeq using 2 x 150 bp paired-end reads. Under the source paper's analysis protocol: Reads were demultiplexed and collapsed into UMI-guided consensus sequences with migec v1.2.7. With mixcr v2.1.11, UMI consensuses were aligned to TRA and TRB V and J templates and assembled into clonotypes. Expanded or contracted clonotypes were those called significant by both edgeR and NoisET, with noise models trained on biological replicates. For edgeR calls, the cutoffs were a false discovery rate-adjusted p below 0.01 and a log2 fold-change threshold of 1. As an exploratory analysis of dynamics, PCA with hierarchical clustering was applied to max-normalized trajectories of the 1000 most abundant clonotypes. Separately sequenced CD4+ and CD8+ repertoires were used to assign the CD4 or CD8 phenotype of responding clones. TCRdb reworked the public reads: Q25 trimming with fastp, MiXCR clone assembly, productive beta chains retained. Identical CDR3 protein sequences are pooled into one entry, listed with their most common genes and DNA. TCRdb assigned the V and J calls; the authors' analysis was not used. Here the sample has about 240,000 distinct CDR3 sequences; over 8.5% occur a single time. In total, the top ten clones hold around a fifth of the sample.

As encoded in the germline V gene, CDR1 is MNHEY while CDR2 is SVGAGI. From cysteine to phenylalanine, the CDR3 is 17 amino acids long. This entry keeps only the CDR3 DNA: 51 bases, framed from base 1. V is shortened by 3 bases, J by 0 bases, and the region joining them spans 17 bases. The data originate from a study of T-cell memory formation after mild COVID-19 (dated by TCRdb to about 2021). Context from the whole study: Most TCR sequence clusters were specific to one of the two donors. In two donors, T-cell clones that expanded and contracted after mild COVID-19 were followed by sequencing TCRalpha and TCRbeta repertoires longitudinally. Two young, previously healthy adult volunteers made up the cohort, one male and one female.

Ficoll-Paque density gradient centrifugation was the method used to isolate PBMCs. General study outcomes and caveats: SARS-CoV-2 specificity of the second-wave clones peaking on day 37 was not confirmed. Some responding clones were found in pre-infection memory, which suggests that pre-existing cross-reactive memory T cells took part in the SARS-CoV-2 response. Contracting CD4+ clones turned up mainly in the CM and EM memory subsets, whereas EMRA was where CD8+ clones were enriched. From day 15 to 85, contracting clones showed balanced CD4/CD8 phenotypes, whereas a second wave of clones that expanded from day 15 to 37 leaned towards CD4+. The study covered only a couple of mild cases, and larger cohorts including severe cases with pre-infection samples were considered necessary.

The sample consisted of PBMCs or a T cell subset sorted from them (not recorded which). The chain is assembled from TRBV6-5 and TRBJ1-1; the D gene is perhaps TRBD1, on 6 matching bases. The sequence derives from a man aged 18 to 29 who had mild COVID-19 (a few samples of this study predate the infection). The sample titles of this study are shuffled in the database, so cell type and time point are left out; the donor was told from shared clones. The CDR3 protein sequence reads: CASSYSRRGGMNTEAFF. The nucleotide sequence is given as TGTGCCAGCAGTTATTCCCGTCGAGGGGGAATGAACACTGAAGCTTTCTTT.